Below are 28 T cell receptor beta chains sequenced from a single sample in a study of regulatory T cells in long-lasting Graves disease. Time point described: persistent/refractory GD, antithyroid drugs over 5 years with positive TRAb. From RNA extracted from PBMCs, the TCR library was made. Assembly of TCR beta libraries relied on iRepertoire HTBI primers together with Arm-PCR of CDR3 regions. In TCRdb, the multiplex PCR reads were re-called with MiXCR into one record per CDR3 protein. Of about 470,000 distinct CDR3 sequences listed, 20% to 25% are singletons. The source material was peripheral blood mononuclear cells (PBMCs), sampled when the disease was refractory, from a patient treated with antithyroid drugs. The receptor set was obtained from a female donor with Graves disease.

A word on this clonotype: A read error is possible here, since a much larger clone lies one base away. The chain couples TRBV7-6 to TRBJ1-2; unclear D gene. CDR1 is SGHVS and CDR2 is FNYEAQ in the germline V gene. The CDR3 sequence is 15 residues long. CDR3 region: CASSLAGGHGYGYTF. Written as DNA, the CDR3 is TGTGCCAGCAGCCTAGCAGGTGGGCACGGCTATGGCTACACCTTC.

The genes are TRBV4-1 and TRBJ2-2; possible D gene TRBD2, 5 bases. V lost 10 bases and J lost 2, with 11 bases in between. The CDR3 extends over 13 amino acids. Germline V gene sequence: CDR1 MGHRA, CDR2 YSYEKL. The CDR3 DNA follows: TGCGCCACCCGGGGAACAAACACCGGGGAGCTGTTTTTT. The encoded protein is CATRGTNTGELFF.

This clonotype was seen a few times. The V call is TRBV7-9, the J call TRBJ1-2; a weak D match, TRBD1 (5 bases). V dropped 5 bases and J dropped 6 bases, with 25 bases sitting between them. The CDR3 spans 17 residues. Germline CDR1 SEHNR, CDR2 FQNEAQ (reference sequence). The CDR3 DNA follows: TGTGCCAGCAGCGACCGGGACTTCGTGCCAGACCAGCATGGCTACACCTTC. This gives the protein CASSDRDFVPDQHGYTF.

This clonotype was picked up many times. The chain has TRBV6-1 and TRBJ1-1, with 9 nucleotides matching TRBD1. Germline trimming cut 6 bases from V and 0 bases from J; bases unmatched to any gene: 8. The germline V gene encodes CDR1 MNHNS and CDR2 SASEGT. CDR3 length: 16 amino acids. This chain's CDR3 is CASSSGQGTMNTEAFF. CDR3 nucleotide sequence: TGTGCCAGCAGCTCAGGACAGGGGACAATGAACACTGAAGCTTTCTTT.

This clonotype was observed a few times. The chain joins TRBV11-2 to TRBJ2-2, with TRBD1 identical over 8 bases. With 3 bases clipped from V and 3 bases from J, the junction kept 6 bases outside the gene matches. From germline, CDR1 is SGHAT and CDR2 FQNNGV. CDR3 length: 16 amino acids. The CDR3 nucleotides are TGTGCCAGCAGCTTCCCCGGACAGGGCGACACCGGGGAGCTGTTTTTT. It specifies CASSFPGQGDTGELFF.

The rearrangement uses TRBV9 and TRBJ1-1; no clear D. Germline V gene lookup returns CDR1 SGDLS and CDR2 YYNGEE. This CDR3 contains 15 residues. Trimming left V 4 bases short and J 0 bases short, with 13 bases between. The CDR3 protein is CASSPANTMNTEAFF. DNA of the CDR3: TGTGCCAGCAGCCCGGCAAATACCATGAACACTGAAGCTTTCTTT.

This clonotype was detected a few times. The chain combines TRBV7-3 with TRBJ2-7, with 8 bases that match TRBD1. With 3 bases clipped from V and 2 bases from J, the junction kept 15 bases outside the gene matches. Germline-derived CDR1 and CDR2 are SGHTA and FQGTGA. This CDR3 has 18 amino acids. The CDR3 protein is CASSLNPPGGAGTYEQYF. CDR3 sequence (DNA): TGTGCCAGCAGCTTGAACCCCCCAGGGGGCGCAGGGACCTACGAGCAGTACTTC. Filled out from reference TRBV7-3 and TRBJ2-7, the complete variable domain reads GAGVSQTPSNKVTEKGKYVELRCDPISGHTALYWYRQSLGQGPEFLIYFQGTGAADDSGLPNDRFFAVRPEGSVSTLKIQRTERGDSAVYLCASSLNPPGGAGTYEQYFGPGTRLTVT.

With respect to this clonotype: At one of its ends the junction is not consistent with the germline gene, which may arise from a read error. This sequence joins TRBV11-2 and TRBJ2-1, with D possibly being TRBD2 (6 bases). Looked up from germline, CDR1 is SGHAT and CDR2 is FQNNGV. The CDR3 totals 15 residues. CDR3 protein: CASSFATRVYDEQFF. The CDR3 DNA reads TGTGCCAGTAGCTTCGCGACTAGGGTATACGATGAGCAGTTCTTC.

In this sample, this clonotype turned up many times. The V call is TRBV10-3, the J call TRBJ1-2; no reliable D call. V was trimmed by 3 bases and J by 2 bases, leaving 10 bases between them. The CDR3 totals 14 residues. Germline V gene sequence: CDR1 ENHRY, CDR2 SYGVKD. The CDR3 here is CAISEGRENYGYTF. CDR3 coding DNA: TGTGCCATCAGTGAAGGCAGAGAGAACTATGGCTACACCTTC.

This clonotype has only a few counts. The rearrangement joins TRBV7-8 to TRBJ2-2; TRBD1 matches at 10 bases. After removal of 2 bases from V and 7 bases from J, the junction contained 7 bases not matched to a gene. Germline V gene lookup returns CDR1 SGHVS and CDR2 FQNEAQ. The CDR3 spans 16 residues. The CDR3 region has the DNA TGTGCCAGCAGCTTATTGGGACAGGGGAGGATCGGGGAGCTGTTTTTT. Translation gives CASSLLGQGRIGELFF.

This clonotype was counted only a few times. V is TRBV11-2 and J is TRBJ1-5; D not certain. Germline-derived CDR1 and CDR2 are SGHAT and FQNNGV. Trimming left V 5 bases short and J 7 bases short, with 15 bases between. The CDR3 spans 14 residues. CDR3 in amino acids: CASSLAPLGQPQHF. CDR3 nucleotides: TGTGCCAGCAGCCTGGCCCCGTTAGGGCAGCCCCAGCATTTT.

This clonotype was counted many times. V gene TRBV24-1 combines with J gene TRBJ1-2; TRBD1 is a possible D gene (6 bases). This CDR3 has 14 amino acids. Per germline, CDR1 KGHDR and CDR2 SFDVKD. V lost 5 bases to trimming and J lost 3 bases, with 12 bases between them. The CDR3: CATSGTETDYGYTF. The CDR3 DNA follows: TGTGCCACCAGTGGGACAGAAACCGACTATGGCTACACCTTC.

The chain combines TRBV19 with TRBJ1-5; tentatively, D is TRBD1 (6 bases). This CDR3 comprises 13 residues. V gave up 6 bases and J gave up 3 bases, with 9 bases separating them. CDR1 LNHDA and CDR2 SQIVND come from the germline V gene (reference sequence). In DNA form, the CDR3 reads TGTGCCAGTAGAGGACAGAACAATCAGCCCCAGCATTTT. Protein: CASRGQNNQPQHF.

This clonotype was recorded many times. V gene TRBV2 combines with J gene TRBJ1-6; TRBD1 is a possible D gene (5 bases). Germline CDR1 and CDR2: SNHLY and FYNNEI. This CDR3 is built from 15 residues. V was clipped by 2 bases and J by 7 bases, with 12 bases between them. CDR3 loop: CASSEQGSTNSPLHF. The CDR3 nucleotides are TGTGCCAGCAGTGAACAGGGAAGCACCAATTCACCCCTCCACTTT. Full variable domain (missing parts from reference TRBV2 and TRBJ1-6): EPEVTQTPSHQVTQMGQEVILRCVPISNHLYFYWYRQILGQKVEFLVSFYNNEISEKSEIFDDQFSVERPDGSNFTLKIRSTKLEDSAMYFCASSEQGSTNSPLHFGNGTRLTVT.

Comments on this clonotype: The junction and the germline gene differ at one end; a read error may be behind it. This sequence joins TRBV11-1 and TRBJ2-2; 9 positions match TRBD1. The CDR3 length is 16 residues. Germline V gene lookup returns CDR1 SGHAT and CDR2 FQDESV (reference sequence). The CDR3 is CASSSEYRGRTGELFF. The DNA for the CDR3 is TGTGCCAGCAGCTCGGAGTACAGGGGGCGCACCGGGGAGTTGTTTTTT.

This clonotype has just a few counts. The rearrangement joins TRBV28 to TRBJ2-2, with 7 positions matching TRBD2. Germline CDR1 reads MDHEN; CDR2 reads SYDVKM. The CDR3 runs 15 residues. Trimming cost V 6 bases and J 6 bases; bases outside gene matches: 10. CDR3 DNA: TGTGCCAGCAGCCCTCCCCAGACTAGCTCCGGGGAGCTGTTTTTT. Amino acid sequence: CASSPPQTSSGELFF.

A word on this clonotype: A much larger clone lies a single base off, so this may be a read error. The V call is TRBV11-3, the J call TRBJ2-2, with D hard to call. Between the trimmed V and J ends, which lost 5 bases and 5 bases, there was a span of 9 bases. The CDR3 is 13 amino acids. Germline V gene sequence: CDR1 SGHNT, CDR2 YENEEA. This CDR3 reads CASSGSLTGELFF. The CDR3 DNA is TGTGCCAGCAGCGGGTCACTTACCGGGGAGCTGTTTTTT.

The table lists this clonotype with many counts. The rearrangement joins TRBV12-3 or TRBV12-4 to TRBJ1-1; D is unclear. CDR3 size: 14 residues. The V and J ends lost 5 bases and 2 bases respectively, with 12 bases between them. Here the CDR3 DNA reads TGTGCCAGCAGTGATGGACGGAGAAACACTGAAGCTTTCTTT. This codes for CASSDGRRNTEAFF.

This sequence joins TRBV7-9 and TRBJ2-3; D is perhaps TRBD2 (5 bases). Trimming removed 5 bases from V and 7 bases from J, with 10 bases in between. Germline-derived CDR1 and CDR2 are SEHNR and FQNEAQ (reference sequence). CDR3 length: 12 amino acids. In nucleotides, the CDR3 is TGTGCCAGCAGCCAAGAGGGAAATACGCAGTATTTT. Its translation is CASSQEGNTQYF.

The V gene is TRBV9, the J gene TRBJ1-6, with TRBD1 matching over 9 bases. Trimming cost V 2 bases and J 0 bases; bases outside gene matches: 18. Looked up from germline, CDR1 is SGDLS and CDR2 is YYNGEE. The CDR3 spans 22 residues. In nucleotides, the CDR3 is TGTGCCAGCAGCGTCGGTCCCGGGACAGGGTATTACGCCATCTCCTATAATTCACCCCTCCACTTT. It specifies CASSVGPGTGYYAISYNSPLHF.

The chain combines TRBV3-1 with TRBJ2-7, with D perhaps TRBD1 (6 bases). The CDR3 totals 15 residues. Germline V CDR1 and CDR2: LGHDT, YNNKEL (reference sequence). Trimming pared 0 bases from V and 2 bases from J, leaving 11 bases between. In DNA, the CDR3 is TGTGCCAGCAGCCAAGAGACATCAGGGGCCTACGAGCAGTACTTC. Translating it yields CASSQETSGAYEQYF.

A word on this clonotype: A clone one base away is much larger, so this may be a read error. V and J are TRBV13 and TRBJ1-4, with D perhaps matching TRBD1 (5 bases). From germline, CDR1 is PRHDT and CDR2 FYEKMQ (reference sequence). This CDR3 has 14 residues. The CDR3 DNA is TGTGCCAGCAGCCCCGGGACCAATGGTGAAGAACTGTTTTTT. Encoded protein: CASSPGTNGEELFF.

This clonotype was seen a handful of times. This chain uses TRBV28 with TRBJ2-3, with TRBD2 matching over 11 bases. Germline V gene data show CDR1 as MDHEN and CDR2 as SYDVKM. J was trimmed by 6 bases and V by 6 bases; bases with no gene match: 20. This CDR3 region has 19 residues. This chain's CDR3 is CASSGGIQLAGVIPDTQYF. CDR3 nucleotide sequence: TGTGCCAGCAGCGGGGGGATCCAACTAGCGGGAGTTATTCCGGATACGCAGTATTTT.

The V call is TRBV10-3, the J call TRBJ2-7, with D perhaps matching TRBD1 or TRBD2 (5 bases each). This CDR3 region has 12 residues. V lost 6 bases, J lost 6 bases, and 12 bases lay in between. Germline V gene data show CDR1 as ENHRY and CDR2 as SYGVKD. The CDR3 DNA follows: TGTGCCATCAGGGGGGAAACGTTCGAGCAGTACTTC. Amino acid sequence: CAIRGETFEQYF.

The chain recombines TRBV4-3 with TRBJ2-7; the D is unclear. From germline, CDR1 is LGHNA and CDR2 YSLEER. This CDR3 is built from 17 residues. Trimming took 0 bases from V and 3 from J, leaving 18 bases between them. CDR3 residues: CASSQDRVGLTLYEQYF. DNA for the CDR3: TGCGCCAGCAGCCAAGATAGGGTCGGGTTGACCCTCTACGAGCAGTACTTC.

Only a few counts were recorded for this clonotype. The J gene is TRBJ2-1, the V gene TRBV12-3 or TRBV12-4; D call uncertain. The CDR3 is made up of 15 amino acids. Trimming left V 5 bases short and J 2 bases short, with 13 bases between. The CDR3 loop reads CASSPDSTTYNEQFF. CDR3 coding DNA: TGTGCCAGCAGTCCCGACTCCACGACCTACAATGAGCAGTTCTTC.

The chain has TRBV7-2 and TRBJ2-3, with 12 bases matching TRBD2. Germline V gene sequence: CDR1 SGHTA, CDR2 FQGNSA. V was pared by 3 bases and J by 10 bases, with 20 bases of the junction left unmatched. The CDR3 is made up of 19 amino acids. CDR3 nucleotides: TGTGCCAGCAGCTTTACCTTCCGATTGACTAGCGGGAGTCCCGCGGCGCAGTATTTT. Its protein is CASSFTFRLTSGSPAAQYF.

This clonotype was detected many times. The V and J genes are TRBV7-9 and TRBJ2-2; possibly TRBD1 for D (6 bases). CDR3 length: 13 amino acids. V lost 3 bases to trimming and J lost 6 bases, with 8 bases between them. Germline V CDR1 and CDR2: SEHNR, FQNEAQ (reference sequence). CDR3 DNA sequence: TGTGCCAGCAGCTTTGACAGGCCCGGGGAGCTGTTTTTT. It is translated as CASSFDRPGELFF.